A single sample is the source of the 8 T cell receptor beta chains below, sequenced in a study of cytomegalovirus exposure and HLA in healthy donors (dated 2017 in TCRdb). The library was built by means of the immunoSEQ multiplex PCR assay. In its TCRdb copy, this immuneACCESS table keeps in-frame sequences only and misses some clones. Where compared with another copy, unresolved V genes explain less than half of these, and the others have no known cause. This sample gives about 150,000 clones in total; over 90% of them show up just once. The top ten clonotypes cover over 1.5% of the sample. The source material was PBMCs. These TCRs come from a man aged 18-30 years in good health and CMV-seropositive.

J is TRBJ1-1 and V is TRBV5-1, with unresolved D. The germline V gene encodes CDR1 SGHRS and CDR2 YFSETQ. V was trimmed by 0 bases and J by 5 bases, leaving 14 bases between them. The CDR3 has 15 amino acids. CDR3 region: CASSLAPGGKTEAFF. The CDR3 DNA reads TGCGCCAGCAGCTTGGCCCCGGGAGGGAAAACTGAAGCTTTCTTT.

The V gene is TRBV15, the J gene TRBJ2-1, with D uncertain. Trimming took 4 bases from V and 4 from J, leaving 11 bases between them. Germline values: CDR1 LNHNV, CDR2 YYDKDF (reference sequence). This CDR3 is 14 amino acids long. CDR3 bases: TGTGCCACCAGCAACTGGTCCTCATACAATGAGCAGTTCTTC. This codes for CATSNWSSYNEQFF.

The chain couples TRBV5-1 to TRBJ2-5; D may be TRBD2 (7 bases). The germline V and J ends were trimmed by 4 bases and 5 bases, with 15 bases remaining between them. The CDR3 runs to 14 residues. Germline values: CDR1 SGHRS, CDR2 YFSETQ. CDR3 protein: CASSPAQGGETQYF. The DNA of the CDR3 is TGCGCCAGCAGCCCAGCACAGGGAGGGGAGACCCAGTACTTC. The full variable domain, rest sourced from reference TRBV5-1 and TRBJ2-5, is KAGVTQTPRYLIKTRGQQVTLSCSPISGHRSVSWYQQTPGQGLQFLFEYFSETQRNKGNFPGRFSGRQFSNSRSEMNVSTLELGDSALYLCASSPAQGGETQYFGPGTRLLVL.

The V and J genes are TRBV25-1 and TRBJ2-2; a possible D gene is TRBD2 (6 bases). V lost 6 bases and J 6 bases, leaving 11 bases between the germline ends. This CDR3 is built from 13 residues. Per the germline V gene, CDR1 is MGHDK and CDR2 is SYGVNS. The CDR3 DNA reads TGTGCCAGCAGACAAGGCGGGGCCGGGGAGCTGTTTTTT. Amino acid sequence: CASRQGGAGELFF.

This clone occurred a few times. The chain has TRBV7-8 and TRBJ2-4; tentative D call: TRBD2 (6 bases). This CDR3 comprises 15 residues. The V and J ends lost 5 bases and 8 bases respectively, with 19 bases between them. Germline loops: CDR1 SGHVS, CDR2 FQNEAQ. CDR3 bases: TGTGCCAGCAGCCGAGACAAGACTAGTTGGGACATTCAGTACTTC. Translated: CASSRDKTSWDIQYF.

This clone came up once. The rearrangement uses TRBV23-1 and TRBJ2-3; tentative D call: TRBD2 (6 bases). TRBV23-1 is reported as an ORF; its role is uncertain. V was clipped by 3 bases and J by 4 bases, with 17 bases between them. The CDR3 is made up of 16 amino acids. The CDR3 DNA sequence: TGCGCCAGCAGTCAGTCGGGACCCGGGAGCGCAGATACGCAGTATTTT. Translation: CASSQSGPGSADTQYF.

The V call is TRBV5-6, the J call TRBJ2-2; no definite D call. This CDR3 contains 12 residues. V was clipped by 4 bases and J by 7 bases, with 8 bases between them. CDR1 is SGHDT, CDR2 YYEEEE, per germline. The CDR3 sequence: CASSPQIGELFF. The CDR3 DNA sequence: TGTGCCAGCAGCCCTCAGATCGGGGAGCTGTTTTTT.

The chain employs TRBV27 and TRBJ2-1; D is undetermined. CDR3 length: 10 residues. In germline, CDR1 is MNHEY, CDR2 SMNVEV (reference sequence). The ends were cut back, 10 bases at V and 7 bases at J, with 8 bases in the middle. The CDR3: CATGWNEQFF. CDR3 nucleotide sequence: TGTGCCACCGGGTGGAATGAGCAGTTCTTC.